Reported below is one TCR beta chain. This clonotype was observed a few times. Its antigen is still unknown. Base quality data are lacking; no much larger clone is found one base away. Relative to germline, V is missing 8 bases and J is missing 7 bases, with 5 bases of the junction outside any gene match. CDR1 and CDR2 (SNHLY, FYNNEI) derive from the germline V gene. Measured from the cysteine to the valine, the CDR3 is 11 residues long. Just the 33-base CDR3 DNA is kept, in frame starting at base 1. TCRdb records Illumina NovaSeq 6000 as the sequencer. TCR cDNA was made using 5'RACE template switching, a step that added a universal primer site and unique molecular identifiers. cDNA synthesis was primed from both the TCR alpha and TCR beta constant segments. Library amplification used two PCR steps, and the second PCR step added sample barcodes and sequencing adapters. Sequencing of libraries was performed on Illumina HiSeq 2500 (2x100 bp) or NovaSeq (2x150 bp). Per the authors' processing: Demultiplexing of reads and collapsing into UMI consensus sequences were performed with MIGEC, and V(D)J alignment was carried out with MiXCR. Vaccine-responding clonotypes were defined with edgeR using replicate PBMC samples, requiring FDR below 0.01 and a log2 fold change above 5 up to day 15. CD4 or CD8 identity was assigned to each bulk clonotype according to whether the clonotype was present at higher abundance in the sequenced CD4 repertoire or the sequenced CD8 repertoire. Through fastp at Q25 and MiXCR, TCRdb rebuilt clones from the public reads, retaining in-frame beta chains. Here each entry gathers all rows of one CDR3 protein and keeps the most common genes and DNA. The authors' filters were not applied to this entry. Across this sample there are about 240,000 distinct CDR3 sequences, with approximately 3.6% seen only once. The top ten constitute under 20% of the sample.

The treatment or condition label for this specimen denotes: live attenuated yellow fever vaccine strain. Two biological replicates of bulk PBMCs were collected at each blood-draw timepoint. A standard Ficoll-Paque protocol was used to isolate PBMCs from peripheral blood. RNA was extracted with TriZol from bulk PBMCs, CD4 and CD8 fractions, and dextramer-positive and dextramer-negative fractions. The data derive from a study of T cells after yellow fever vaccination (dated by TCRdb to the late 2010s). In the study overall: The SMART-Seq v4 Ultra Low Input RNA kit was used to prepare libraries from fractions with low cell numbers. Bulk TCR alpha and beta repertoires were sequenced longitudinally to track T-cell clones before and after primary and booster YFV17D yellow fever vaccination. Two healthy male donors made up the cohort, one aged 18 to 30 years and the other aged 30 to 40 years. Blood was drawn at multiple timepoints before and after primary and secondary immunization, with bulk PBMC replicates and cell subsets isolated.

The study at large found these results: Only two donors were included in the study, so the extent to which the findings can be generalized is limited. Most clones expanded after primary vaccination (96% of CD4 and approximately 86% of CD8) were re-detected after the booster, suggesting that broad memory maintenance occurred. The secondary T-cell response was found to be weaker but faster than the primary response, with a peak reached on day 5 rather than on day 15. A small share of clonotypes occurred in both CD4 and CD8 compartments, likely arising from convergent recombination. Because abundant contaminating clonotypes from the bulk population could be contained in FACS-sorted repertoires, computational filtering was required.

The receptor was derived from a man aged 18 to 30 who received the YFV17D yellow fever vaccine. Sample: PBMCs, taken 15 days after the yellow fever booster vaccination. The chain uses TRBV2 and TRBJ2-7; 7 middle bases align to TRBD1. The sequenced DNA is TGTGCCAGCCAGACAGGGTGGGAGCAGTACGTC. Its protein is CASQTGWEQYV.